Shown below are 4 T cell receptor beta chains from a single sample sequenced in a study of molecular identifiers for immune sequencing clone quantification. TCRdb analysed the PCR reads with MiXCR anew, one entry per CDR3 protein. The sample includes 490,000 or so distinct CDR3 sequences, roughly 25% of them seen just once. Material: naive CD8+ T cells from blood, with Jurkat cell RNA spiked in. The subset here: FACS-sorted CD8+CD4-CCR7+CD45RA+ naive T cells. The receptor set was obtained from a human donor in good health. Some libraries in this study had Jurkat cell RNA spiked in.

The chain has TRBV12-3 or TRBV12-4 and TRBJ1-5; tentative D call: TRBD1 (6 bases). V lost 8 bases to trimming and J lost 5 bases, with 19 bases between them. The CDR3 covers 15 residues. The CDR3 spells CASGGWGGADQPQHF. For the CDR3, the DNA is TGTGCCAGCGGTGGATGGGGGGGGGCTGATCAGCCCCAGCATTTT.

This clonotype has ten or more counts. The chain is built from TRBV7-9 and TRBJ2-3; a possible D gene is TRBD2 (6 bases). The CDR3 runs 15 residues. The ends were cut back, 5 bases at V and 4 bases at J, with 16 bases in the middle. Germline CDR1 is SEHNR and CDR2 is FQNEAQ (reference sequence). As DNA, the CDR3 is TGTGCCAGCAGCCCGCCCTCCGGGAGCGCAGATACGCAGTATTTT. Encoded protein: CASSPPSGSADTQYF.

This clonotype was recorded many times. V and J are TRBV7-9 and TRBJ2-5; TRBD1 might be the D (6 bases). This CDR3 spans 16 amino acids. V lost 5 bases to trimming and J lost 1 base, with 17 bases between them. In germline, CDR1 is SEHNR, CDR2 FQNEAQ (reference sequence). The CDR3 nucleotides read TGTGCCAGCAGCACACCGGGACAAGAAGCCCAAGAGACCCAGTACTTC. Protein sequence: CASSTPGQEAQETQYF. Full variable domain (outside the CDR3, taken from reference TRBV7-9 and TRBJ2-5): DTGVSQNPRHKITKRGQNVTFRCDPISEHNRLYWYRQTLGQGPEFLTYFQNEAQLEKSRLLSDRFSAERPKGSFSTLEIQRTEQGDSAMYLCASSTPGQEAQETQYFGPGTRLLVL.

The V call is TRBV30, the J call TRBJ1-2, with D uncertain. CDR1 and CDR2 (germline): GTSNPN, SVGIG (reference sequence). Trimming pared 2 bases from V and 8 bases from J, leaving 18 bases between. This CDR3 has 14 amino acids. The CDR3 loop is CAWSTVGVTEGYTF. The CDR3 DNA reads as TGTGCCTGGAGTACCGTTGGGGTAACTGAAGGCTACACCTTC.